The 3 T cell receptor beta chains in this list originate from one sample, sequenced in a study of blood T cells in healthy people across ages. Through a sample-barcoded 5' primer and a J-beta primer mix, a second PCR was run for 7 to 11 cycles. TCRdb independently ran MiXCR on the 5' RACE reads; one entry per CDR3 protein. In the table there are about 1,000,000 distinct CDR3 sequences, less than 50% of which are singletons. Material for sequencing was blood. The receptors were gathered from a woman aged 55-69 years in good health.

The CDR3 loop reads CSASGHQETQYF. Written as DNA, the CDR3 is TGCAGTGCTTCGGGACATCAAGAGACCCAGTACTTC. The gene calls are TRBV20-1 and TRBJ2-5, with a tentative D call TRBD1 (6 bases). V was trimmed by 5 bases and J by 2 bases, leaving 9 bases between them. The CDR3 has 12 amino acids. Germline V gene sequence: CDR1 DFQATT, CDR2 SNEGSKA (reference sequence).

In this sample, this clonotype turned up many times. The V call is TRBV28, the J call TRBJ2-6; no definite D call. This CDR3 comprises 15 residues. Trimming stripped 4 bases from V and 1 base from J, with 8 bases between. Germline CDR1 is MDHEN and CDR2 is SYDVKM. CDR3 sequence (DNA): TGTGCCAGCAGTTCCGCTGTTTCTGGGGCCAACGTCCTGACTTTC. Protein product: CASSSAVSGANVLTF.

This clonotype was counted ten times or more. The V and J genes are TRBV25-1 and TRBJ2-5; D may be TRBD2 (5 bases). This CDR3 contains 15 residues. The germline V gene has CDR1 MGHDK and CDR2 SYGVNS. Trimming shortened V by 6 bases and J by 4 bases, and 18 bases separated the two germline ends. CDR3 amino acids: CASRPDFSFGETQYF. In DNA form, the CDR3 reads TGTGCCAGCAGGCCGGACTTTTCTTTTGGAGAGACCCAGTACTTC.